This T cell receptor beta chain was observed in a study of cytomegalovirus exposure and HLA in healthy donors. Study at large: In an earlier analysis, around 100 million unique TCR beta sequences were found from some 200 million T cells.

Germline CDR1 and CDR2: MGHRA and YSYEKL. V was pared by 0 bases and J by 8 bases, with 13 bases of the junction left unmatched. The CDR3 is 17 amino acids. Notes on this clone: Its cognate antigen is unknown.

Study-wide results and limits: Cytomegalovirus-associated status was assigned to approximately 160 TCR beta chains.

PCR amplification relied on 60 Vbeta primers (plus 13 Jbeta primers). Using immunoSEQ multiplex PCR, the repertoire was profiled, and TCRdb retains in-frame clones only, with some absent. The sample lists about 110,000 clones, 78% occurring once. It was healthy bone marrow donors who served as donors. Despite likely unrecorded immune exposures, the donors were nominally healthy at the time of sampling. The J gene is TRBJ2-1, the V gene TRBV4-1, with 7 bases aligning to TRBD2. The clonotype was recovered from a woman in her thirties in good health and CMV-seronegative. Material for sequencing was PBMCs. CDR3 sequence reads: CASSQEEPERGIYEQFF. The CDR3 DNA follows: TGCGCCAGCAGCCAAGAAGAGCCGGAGCGGGGTATATATGAGCAGTTCTTC.